The 23 T cell receptor beta chains presented below share a single source sample, sequenced in a study of shared clonotypes between healthy human individuals. Sequencing used immunoSEQ multiplex PCR; TCRdb keeps in-frame clones, though not all of them. The repertoire holds over 2 million clones, roughly 94% seen once, with 0.85% to 1.3% in the top ten. The naive CD8 population came from CD45RO-negative cells selected for CCR7, without terminally differentiated effector memory CD45RA+ cells. Sequencing was carried out using naive CD8+ T cells sorted from blood. Source of these receptors: a young man in good health.

The chain employs TRBV5-1 and TRBJ2-3, with a possible D match to TRBD1 (5 bases). CDR3 length: 15 amino acids. CDR1 SGHRS and CDR2 YFSETQ come from the germline V gene. V was cut by 5 bases and J by 0 bases, with 13 bases left in between. The CDR3 DNA reads TGCGCCAGCAGGGCAGGGTTAACTAGCACAGATACGCAGTATTTT. Its protein product is CASRAGLTSTDTQYF.

This clone was detected only a few times. The chain has TRBV19 and TRBJ1-5; no clear D gene. CDR3 length equals 15 residues. Trimming removed 3 bases at V and 6 bases at J, with 15 bases between. Germline lookup yields CDR1 LNHDA and CDR2 SQIVND (reference sequence). CDR3 DNA: TGTGCCAGTAGTATTCTGGGCGCGGGAGCTCAGCCCCAGCATTTT. It yields the protein CASSILGAGAQPQHF.

The chain employs TRBV7-8 and TRBJ1-4; D ambiguous. Germline CDR1 reads SGHVS; CDR2 reads FQNEAQ. V gave up 4 bases and J gave up 6 bases, with 9 bases separating them. The CDR3 has 13 residues. The CDR3 bases are TGTGCCAGCAGCTCCCACCTTGATGAAAAACTGTTTTTT. It specifies CASSSHLDEKLFF.

CDR3 sequence reads: CASSLLGGRADKDTDTQYF. CDR3 in DNA: TGTGCCAGCAGCTTGCTCGGCGGGAGGGCCGATAAAGACACAGATACGCAGTATTTT. The chain recombines TRBV7-9 with TRBJ2-3; 9 nucleotides agree with TRBD2. The CDR3 has 19 residues. Unmatched junction bases numbered 15, after V lost 3 bases and J lost 2 bases. CDR1 SEHNR and CDR2 FQNEAQ come from the germline V gene (reference sequence).

This rearrangement joins TRBV7-9 to TRBJ2-7; no reliable D call. CDR3 size: 14 residues. Germline V gene lookup returns CDR1 SEHNR and CDR2 FQNEAQ (reference sequence). Trimming stripped 5 bases from V and 2 bases from J, with 13 bases between. CDR3 nucleotides: TGTGCCAGCAGCCACTACCCTCCCCCCTACGAGCAGTACTTC. This sequence encodes CASSHYPPPYEQYF.

The V and J genes are TRBV6-5 and TRBJ1-4; no reliable D call. V was cut by 0 bases and J by 9 bases, with 17 bases left in between. The CDR3 extends over 16 amino acids. The germline V gene encodes CDR1 MNHEY and CDR2 SVGAGI. CDR3 coding DNA: TGTGCCAGCAGTTACTCGAGTGTTGTGTCCAGGCAAAAACTGTTTTTT. Translated: CASSYSSVVSRQKLFF.

This sequence joins TRBV2 and TRBJ2-1; D remains ambiguous. CDR1 is SNHLY and CDR2 is FYNNEI in the germline V gene. The CDR3 length is 15 residues. V dropped 2 bases and J dropped 3 bases, with 11 bases sitting between them. CDR3 DNA: TGTGCCAGCAGTGAACTCGTGACGGACTACAATGAGCAGTTCTTC. Translating gives CASSELVTDYNEQFF. Complete variable domain (other parts from reference TRBV2 and TRBJ2-1): EPEVTQTPSHQVTQMGQEVILRCVPISNHLYFYWYRQILGQKVEFLVSFYNNEISEKSEIFDDQFSVERPDGSNFTLKIRSTKLEDSAMYFCASSELVTDYNEQFFGPGTRLTVL.

Concerning this clone: Other DNA sequences in this specimen translate into the identical CDR3. The rearrangement joins TRBV11-2 to TRBJ1-1; D is possibly TRBD1 (6 bases). Germline CDR1 and CDR2: SGHAT and FQNNGV. The CDR3 consists of 13 residues. V was pared by 3 bases and J by 6 bases, with 11 bases between. The CDR3 loop reads CASSLGGGAEAFF. In DNA form, the CDR3 reads TGTGCCAGCAGCTTGGGGGGCGGGGCTGAAGCTTTCTTT.

The chain combines TRBV30 with TRBJ2-7; TRBD1 aligns across 7 bases. Trimming cost V 0 bases and J 7 bases; bases outside gene matches: 15. Germline V lookup: CDR1 GTSNPN, CDR2 SVGIG (reference sequence). The CDR3 contains 16 residues. The chain's CDR3 is CAWSVPVTGTAWEQYF. The CDR3 coding sequence is TGTGCCTGGAGTGTCCCCGTAACGGGGACAGCCTGGGAGCAGTACTTC. Looking up the rest from reference TRBV30 and TRBJ2-7 gives the full variable domain: SQTIHQWPATLVQPVGSPLSLECTVEGTSNPNLYWYRQAAGRGLQLLFYSVGIGQISSEVPQNLSASRPQDRQFILSSKKLLLSDSGFYLCAWSVPVTGTAWEQYFGPGTRLTVT.

CDR3 region: CASSQDPAGGEQYF. CDR3 DNA: TGCGCCAGCAGCCAAGACCCCGCAGGCGGCGAGCAGTACTTC. This chain joins TRBV4-1 and TRBJ2-7; D is uncertain. The germline CDR1 and CDR2 sequences are MGHRA and YSYEKL. Trimming shortened V by 0 bases and J by 6 bases, and 12 bases separated the two germline ends. This CDR3 comprises 14 residues.

The genes are TRBV5-3 and TRBJ1-1; 7 nucleotides line up with TRBD1. TRBV5-3 is sorted into the ORF group, with uncertain function. V lost 0 bases, J lost 6 bases, and 14 bases stayed unmatched. The CDR3 has 17 residues. This CDR3 reads CARSLVYSLQGDAEAFF. In DNA, the CDR3 is TGTGCCAGAAGCTTGGTATATAGCCTGCAGGGGGACGCTGAAGCTTTCTTT.

V gene TRBV5-1 combines with J gene TRBJ2-2; no clear D. CDR1 SGHRS and CDR2 YFSETQ come from the germline V gene. The CDR3 is 18 residues long. V lost 2 bases to trimming and J lost 3 bases, with 20 bases between them. The CDR3 region has the DNA TGCGCCAGCAGCTTAGATGAGACAAACATTTTACACACCGGGGAGCTGTTTTTT. Its translation: CASSLDETNILHTGELFF.

The rearrangement links TRBV7-2 to TRBJ2-7; D is possibly TRBD2 (5 bases). CDR1 is SGHTA, CDR2 FQGNSA, per germline. V lost 0 bases, J lost 6 bases, and 9 bases lay in between. The CDR3 consists of 13 residues. CDR3 sequence: CASSLALEGEQYF. CDR3 DNA: TGTGCCAGCAGCTTAGCGCTAGAGGGCGAGCAGTACTTC.

In the case of this clone: The sample has other DNA sequences that encode this CDR3 too. The chain recombines TRBV30 with TRBJ1-2; the D is unclear. The CDR3 sequence is 11 residues long. Germline V lookup: CDR1 GTSNPN, CDR2 SVGIG (reference sequence). The ends were cut back, 2 bases at V and 3 bases at J, with 4 bases in the middle. CDR3 in DNA: TGTGCCTGGAGTCGGGACTATGGCTACACCTTC. Amino acid sequence: CAWSRDYGYTF.

V is TRBV4-3 and J is TRBJ2-1; a weak D match, TRBD1 (5 bases). Trimming cost V 1 base and J 9 bases, with 16 bases left between them. The CDR3 has 15 residues. The germline CDR1 and CDR2 sequences are LGHNA and YSLEER. CDR3 residues: CASSQALVWGGEQFF. The CDR3 region has the DNA TGCGCCAGCAGCCAAGCCCTGGTGTGGGGCGGTGAGCAGTTCTTC.

The V and J genes are TRBV5-1 and TRBJ1-1; D not certain. The CDR3 extends over 15 amino acids. Germline V gene data show CDR1 as SGHRS and CDR2 as YFSETQ. The ends were cut back, 3 bases at V and 8 bases at J, with 20 bases in the middle. DNA for the CDR3: TGCGCCAGCAGCTCATACCCAGACTCATTCGAAGAAGCTTTCTTT. Residues: CASSSYPDSFEEAFF.

The rearrangement joins TRBV30 to TRBJ1-1; 8 nucleotides align to TRBD1. The trim removed 1 base at V and 7 bases at J, leaving 5 bases unmatched. Germline assignment: CDR1 GTSNPN and CDR2 SVGIG (reference sequence). The CDR3 is made up of 13 amino acids. The CDR3 spells CAWSDQGAGEAFF. The CDR3 bases are TGTGCCTGGAGTGATCAGGGGGCGGGTGAAGCTTTCTTT.

This chain joins TRBV28 and TRBJ2-7; 9 positions agree with TRBD1. V lost 5 bases, J lost 0 bases, and 5 bases stayed unmatched. The CDR3 length is 15 residues. Germline V gene sequence: CDR1 MDHEN, CDR2 SYDVKM. CDR3 DNA: TGTGCCAGCAGTCCTGGGACAGGGCTCTCCTACGAGCAGTACTTC. Amino acids: CASSPGTGLSYEQYF.

The rearrangement uses TRBV10-3 and TRBJ2-3; D is perhaps TRBD1 or TRBD2 (5 bases each). This CDR3 spans 16 amino acids. Deletions cut 0 bases from V and 0 bases from J, with 10 bases between. CDR1 is ENHRY and CDR2 is SYGVKD in the germline V gene. In DNA form, the CDR3 reads TGTGCCATCAGTGAGTCGGGACGCTCTAGCACAGATACGCAGTATTTT. This codes for CAISESGRSSTDTQYF.

The chain uses TRBV7-9 and TRBJ2-2; D remains ambiguous. The V and J ends lost 1 base and 1 base respectively, with 4 bases between them. The CDR3 is made up of 14 amino acids. The germline V gene encodes CDR1 SEHNR and CDR2 FQNEAQ (reference sequence). The CDR3 DNA reads TGTGCCAGCAGCTTAGAACAGAACACCGGGGAGCTGTTTTTT. Residues: CASSLEQNTGELFF.

The V gene is TRBV4-1, the J gene TRBJ2-1; TRBD2 matches at 7 bases. The ends lost 1 base at V and 9 bases at J; junction bases unmatched: 12. There are 16 residues in the CDR3. Germline V gene sequence: CDR1 MGHRA, CDR2 YSYEKL. The CDR3 here is CASSQGDYRGVGEQFF. CDR3 nucleotide sequence: TGCGCCAGCAGCCAAGGGGACTACCGAGGGGTTGGTGAGCAGTTCTTC.

The rearrangement joins TRBV5-8 to TRBJ1-3; the D gene is possibly TRBD1 (5 bases). Germline values: CDR1 SGHTS, CDR2 YDEGEE. V lost 0 bases and J lost 11, with 15 bases in between. CDR3 length: 14 residues. CDR3 nucleotide sequence: TGTGCCAGCAGCTTGGGGGCAGGGATCGAGTCCATATATTTT. It encodes CASSLGAGIESIYF. Together with reference TRBV5-8 and TRBJ1-3, the CDR3 gives the full variable domain: EAGVTQSPTHLIKTRGQQATLRCSPISGHTSVYWYQQALGLGLQFLLWYDEGEERNRGNFPPRFSGRQFPNYSSELNVNALELEDSALYLCASSLGAGIESIYFGEGSWLTVV.

With regard to this clone: This sample includes further DNA sequences coding for the same CDR3. The chain uses TRBV27 and TRBJ2-3, with D unclear. Trimming left V 3 bases short and J 0 bases short, with 7 bases between. Per germline, CDR1 MNHEY and CDR2 SMNVEV (reference sequence). This CDR3 spans 14 amino acids. Written as DNA, the CDR3 is TGTGCCAGCAGTTTTCTAGGCAGCACAGATACGCAGTATTTT. Its translation is CASSFLGSTDTQYF.